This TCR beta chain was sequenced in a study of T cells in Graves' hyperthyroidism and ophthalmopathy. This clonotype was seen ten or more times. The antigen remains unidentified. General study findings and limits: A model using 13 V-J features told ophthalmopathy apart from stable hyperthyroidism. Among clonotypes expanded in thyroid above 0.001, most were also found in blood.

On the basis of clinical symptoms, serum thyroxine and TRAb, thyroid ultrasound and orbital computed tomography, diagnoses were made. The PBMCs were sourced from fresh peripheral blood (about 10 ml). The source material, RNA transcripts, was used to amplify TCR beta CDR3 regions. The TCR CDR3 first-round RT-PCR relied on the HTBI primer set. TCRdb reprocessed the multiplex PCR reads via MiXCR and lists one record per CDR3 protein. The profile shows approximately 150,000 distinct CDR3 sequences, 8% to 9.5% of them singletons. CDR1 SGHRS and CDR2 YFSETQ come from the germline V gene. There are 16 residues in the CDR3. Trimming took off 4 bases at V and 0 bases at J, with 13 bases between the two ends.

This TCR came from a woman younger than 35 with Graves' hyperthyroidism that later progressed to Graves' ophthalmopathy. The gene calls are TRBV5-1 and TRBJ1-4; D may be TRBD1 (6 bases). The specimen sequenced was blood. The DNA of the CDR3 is TGCGCCAGCAGCCAGGACAGTGTGACAACTAATGAAAAACTGTTTTTT. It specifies CASSQDSVTTNEKLFF.